The rows below give T cell receptor beta chains drawn from one sample of a study of control samples from healthy donors and cancer patients. Profiled with immunoSEQ multiplex PCR; TCRdb holds only in-frame clones, not every one. The sample holds 95,000 to 100,000 clones; roughly 89% are singletons and the top ten take more than 7%. The sample was blood. These receptors came from a man aged 30-40 years in good health. Both conserved end residues are part of each CDR3. The D gene is left open where the match is weak. Clone size is not always given. Where it is, it says once, few, many or a class for expanded clones.

. | TRBJ1-1 | TRBD1 | 16 | TRBV4-3 | CASSQVTGGRGTEAFF | TGCGCCAGCAGCCAAGTTACAGGGGGCCGGGGCACTGAAGCTTTCTTT
. | TRBJ1-4 | . | 15 | TRBV28 | CASTAAGATNEKLFF | TGTGCCAGCACCGCTGCGGGGGCAACTAATGAAAAACTGTTTTTT
. | TRBJ1-5 | . | 13 | TRBV2 | CASKGFRDLAQHF | TGTGCCAGCAAGGGGTTTCGGGATCTGGCCCAGCATTTT
. | TRBJ2-1 | . | 15 | TRBV7-2 | CASSLDGERHNEQFF | TGTGCCAGCAGCTTAGACGGTGAACGGCACAATGAGCAGTTCTTC
. | TRBJ2-1 | . | 15 | TRBV18 | CASSQRSSSYNEQFF | TGTGCCAGCTCCCAAAGAAGCTCCTCCTACAATGAGCAGTTCTTC
. | TRBJ1-1 | . | 13 | TRBV27 | CASSFRGTTEAFF | TGTGCCAGCAGTTTTAGGGGTACTACTGAAGCTTTCTTT
few | TRBJ1-3 | TRBD1 | 15 | TRBV7-6 | CASSYGQGPGNTIYF | TGTGCCAGCAGCTATGGACAGGGTCCCGGAAACACCATATATTTT
. | TRBJ2-4 | . | 18 | TRBV6-1 | CASSEESRQALAKNIQYF | TGTGCCAGCAGTGAGGAAAGTCGACAGGCTCTAGCCAAAAACATTCAGTACTTC
. | TRBJ2-2 | TRBD1 | 13 | TRBV5-6 | CASSWTGVGELFF | TGTGCCAGCAGTTGGACAGGGGTCGGGGAGCTGTTTTTT
. | TRBJ1-1 | . | 14 | TRBV19 | CASSIVAGNTEAFF | TGTGCCAGTAGTATAGTGGCAGGGAACACTGAAGCTTTCTTT
. | TRBJ2-1 | . | 16 | TRBV2 | CASIAHGPITYNEQFF | TGTGCCAGCATAGCCCACGGACCGATAACCTACAATGAGCAGTTCTTC
. | TRBJ1-2 | TRBD1 | 13 | TRBV12-3/TRBV12-4 | CASSPGQGYGYTF | TGTGCCAGCAGTCCGGGACAGGGCTATGGCTACACCTTC
. | TRBJ2-5 | . | 13 | TRBV20-1 | CSASSQTKETQYF | TGCAGTGCTAGTAGTCAGACAAAAGAGACCCAGTACTTC
. | TRBJ2-5 | . | 18 | TRBV6-8 | CASSPPRRGPGRYETQYF | TGTGCCAGCAGTCCGCCTCGGCGGGGGCCCGGACGTTATGAGACCCAGTACTTC
. | TRBJ2-1 | . | 14 | TRBV19 | CATSEGFRYNEQFF | TGTGCCACCTCCGAGGGCTTTCGTTACAATGAGCAGTTCTTC
. | TRBJ1-6 | TRBD1 | 15 | TRBV6-5 | CASSNQGDRNSPLHF | TGTGCCAGCAGCAATCAGGGGGATCGTAATTCACCCCTCCACTTT
. | TRBJ1-1 | . | 14 | TRBV3-1/TRBV3-2 | CASSQDRRDGEAFF | TGTGCCAGCAGCCAAGATCGGAGAGACGGTGAAGCTTTCTTT
. | TRBJ2-5 | . | 14 | TRBV7-2 | CASSLAQSRETQYF | TGTGCCAGCAGCTTAGCTCAGAGTAGGGAGACCCAGTACTTC
. | TRBJ1-1 | TRBD1 | 13 | TRBV29-1 | CSVKGQGAVLAFF | TGCAGCGTGAAAGGACAGGGGGCGGTTCTCGCTTTCTTT
. | TRBJ1-5 | . | 14 | TRBV30 | CAWSGGGTHQPQHF | TGTGCCTGGAGTGGGGGGGGGACACATCAGCCCCAGCATTTT
. | TRBJ1-4 | TRBD1 | 16 | TRBV6-1 | CASSGPGQVANEKLFF | TGTGCCAGCAGTGGGCCGGGACAGGTCGCTAATGAAAAACTGTTTTTT
. | TRBJ2-1 | . | 15 | TRBV19 | CASSQANSGINEQFF | TGTGCCAGCTCGCAAGCCAACTCAGGGATCAATGAGCAGTTCTTC
. | TRBJ2-6 | TRBD1 | 20 | TRBV27 | CASSLGARTGKSSGANVLTF | TGTGCCAGCAGTTTAGGGGCCCGGACAGGGAAGAGCTCTGGGGCCAACGTCCTGACTTTC
. | TRBJ2-5 | TRBD2 | 15 | TRBV6-4 | CASSLLAGEEETQYF | TGTGCCAGCAGTTTACTAGCGGGAGAAGAAGAGACCCAGTACTTC
. | TRBJ2-3 | . | 13 | TRBV9 | CASSVDQTDTQYF | TGTGCCAGCAGCGTAGACCAGACAGATACGCAGTATTTT
. | TRBJ1-4 | TRBD1 | 15 | TRBV27 | CASSLGGGFGEKLFF | TGTGCCAGCAGTTTGGGAGGGGGCTTCGGGGAAAAACTGTTTTTT
. | TRBJ2-3 | . | 17 | TRBV30 | CAWSVSGRRASTDTQYF | TGTGCCTGGAGTGTATCCGGACGGCGAGCAAGCACAGATACGCAGTATTTT
. | TRBJ1-5 | . | 14 | TRBV11-2 | CASSFGGVDQPQHF | TGTGCCAGCAGCTTCGGAGGGGTCGATCAGCCCCAGCATTTT
. | TRBJ2-1 | . | 15 | TRBV6-4 | CASSDRGFGGDEQFF | TGTGCCAGCAGTGACCGGGGTTTTGGTGGCGATGAGCAGTTCTTC
. | TRBJ1-3 | . | 16 | TRBV30 | CAWSVLGRKGLDTIYF | TGTGCCTGGAGTGTATTGGGTCGGAAGGGGCTAGACACCATATATTTT